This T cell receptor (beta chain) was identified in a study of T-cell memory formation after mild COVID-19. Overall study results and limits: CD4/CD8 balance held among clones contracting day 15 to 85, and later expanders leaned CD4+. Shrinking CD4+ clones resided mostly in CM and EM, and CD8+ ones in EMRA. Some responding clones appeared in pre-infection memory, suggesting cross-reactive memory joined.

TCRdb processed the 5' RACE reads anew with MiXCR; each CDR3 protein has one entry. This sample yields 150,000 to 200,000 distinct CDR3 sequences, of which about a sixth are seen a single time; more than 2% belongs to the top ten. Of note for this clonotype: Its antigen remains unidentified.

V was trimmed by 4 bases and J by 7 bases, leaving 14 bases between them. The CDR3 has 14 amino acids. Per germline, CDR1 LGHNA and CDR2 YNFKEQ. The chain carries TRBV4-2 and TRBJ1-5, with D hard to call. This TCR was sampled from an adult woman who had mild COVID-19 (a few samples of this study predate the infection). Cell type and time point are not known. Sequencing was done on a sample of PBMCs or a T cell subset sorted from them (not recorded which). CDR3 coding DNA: TGTGCCAGCAGCCCCGACACGGACCGCCAGCCCCAGCATTTT. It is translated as CASSPDTDRQPQHF.